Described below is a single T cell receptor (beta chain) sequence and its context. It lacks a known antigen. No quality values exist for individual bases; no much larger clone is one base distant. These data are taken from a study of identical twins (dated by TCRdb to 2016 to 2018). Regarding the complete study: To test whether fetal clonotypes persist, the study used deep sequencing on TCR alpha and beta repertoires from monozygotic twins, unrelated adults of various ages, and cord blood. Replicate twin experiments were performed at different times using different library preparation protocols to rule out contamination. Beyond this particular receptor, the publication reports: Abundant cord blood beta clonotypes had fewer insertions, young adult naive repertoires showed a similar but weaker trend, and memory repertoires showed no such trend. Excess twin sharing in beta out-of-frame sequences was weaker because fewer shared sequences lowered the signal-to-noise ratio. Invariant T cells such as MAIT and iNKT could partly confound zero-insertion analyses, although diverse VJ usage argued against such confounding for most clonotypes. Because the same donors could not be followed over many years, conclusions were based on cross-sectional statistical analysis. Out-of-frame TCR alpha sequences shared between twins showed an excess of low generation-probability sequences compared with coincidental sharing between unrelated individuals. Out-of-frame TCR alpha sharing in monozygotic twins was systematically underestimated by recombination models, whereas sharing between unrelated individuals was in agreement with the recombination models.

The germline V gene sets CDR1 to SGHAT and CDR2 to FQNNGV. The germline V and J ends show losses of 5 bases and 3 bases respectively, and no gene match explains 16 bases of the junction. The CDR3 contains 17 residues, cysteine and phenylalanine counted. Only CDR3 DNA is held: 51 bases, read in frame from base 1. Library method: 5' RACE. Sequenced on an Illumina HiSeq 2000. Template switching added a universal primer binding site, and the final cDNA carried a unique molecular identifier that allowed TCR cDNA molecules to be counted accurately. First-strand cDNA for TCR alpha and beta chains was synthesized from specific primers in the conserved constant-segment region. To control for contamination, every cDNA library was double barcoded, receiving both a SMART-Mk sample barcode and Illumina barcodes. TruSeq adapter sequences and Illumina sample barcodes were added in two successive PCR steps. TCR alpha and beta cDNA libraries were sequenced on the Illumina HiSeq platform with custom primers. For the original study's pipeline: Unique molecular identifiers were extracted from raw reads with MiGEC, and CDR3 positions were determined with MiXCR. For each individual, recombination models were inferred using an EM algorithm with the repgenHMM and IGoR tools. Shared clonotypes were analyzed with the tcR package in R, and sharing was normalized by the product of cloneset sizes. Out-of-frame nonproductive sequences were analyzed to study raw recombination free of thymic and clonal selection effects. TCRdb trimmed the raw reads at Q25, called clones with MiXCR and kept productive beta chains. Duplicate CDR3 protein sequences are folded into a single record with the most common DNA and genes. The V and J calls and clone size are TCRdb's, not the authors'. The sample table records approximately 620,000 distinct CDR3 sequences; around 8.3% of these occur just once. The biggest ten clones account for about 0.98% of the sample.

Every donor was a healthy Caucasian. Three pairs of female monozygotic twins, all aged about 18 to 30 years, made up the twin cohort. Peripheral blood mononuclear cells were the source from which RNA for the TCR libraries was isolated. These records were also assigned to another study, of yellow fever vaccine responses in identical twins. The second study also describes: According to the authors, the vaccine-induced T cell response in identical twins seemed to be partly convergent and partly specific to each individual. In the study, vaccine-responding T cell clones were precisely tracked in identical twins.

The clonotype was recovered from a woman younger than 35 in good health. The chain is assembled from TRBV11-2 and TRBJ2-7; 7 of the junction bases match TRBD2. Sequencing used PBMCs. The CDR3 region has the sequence CASSPPGGGWRVYEQYF. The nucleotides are TGTGCCAGCAGCCCCCCGGGGGGAGGGTGGAGGGTCTACGAGCAGTACTTC.